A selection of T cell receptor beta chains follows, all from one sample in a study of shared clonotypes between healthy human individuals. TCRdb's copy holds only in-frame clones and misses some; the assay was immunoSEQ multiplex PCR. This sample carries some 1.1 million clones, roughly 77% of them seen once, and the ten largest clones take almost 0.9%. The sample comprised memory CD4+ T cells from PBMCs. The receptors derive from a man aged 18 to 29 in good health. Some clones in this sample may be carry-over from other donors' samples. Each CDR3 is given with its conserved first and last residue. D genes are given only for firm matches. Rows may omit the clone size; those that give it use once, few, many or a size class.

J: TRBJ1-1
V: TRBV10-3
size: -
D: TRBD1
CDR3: CAIMKDQGAVREAFF
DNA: TGTGCCATCATGAAGGACCAGGGGGCCGTAAGAGAAGCTTTCTTT

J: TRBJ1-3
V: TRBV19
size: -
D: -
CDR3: CASSPELIGNTIYF
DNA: TGTGCCAGTAGTCCCGAACTCATAGGAAACACCATATATTTT

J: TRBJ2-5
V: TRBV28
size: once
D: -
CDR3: CAIAGLTKETQYF
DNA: TGTGCCATCGCCGGACTCACTAAAGAGACCCAGTACTTC

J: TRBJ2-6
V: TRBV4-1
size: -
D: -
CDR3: CASSHTGTGANVLTF
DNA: TGCGCCAGCAGCCACACAGGGACTGGGGCCAACGTCCTGACTTTC

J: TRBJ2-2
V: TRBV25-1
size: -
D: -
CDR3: CASSQQGIPGELFF
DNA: TGTGCCAGCAGTCAACAGGGAATCCCCGGGGAGCTGTTTTTT

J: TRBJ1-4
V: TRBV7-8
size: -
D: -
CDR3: CASSPRVGPTNEKLFF
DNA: TGTGCCAGCAGCCCGCGGGTGGGCCCAACTAATGAAAAACTGTTTTTT

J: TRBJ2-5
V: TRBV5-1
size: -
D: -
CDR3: CASSLDGLAGGGGVQYF
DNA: TGCGCCAGCAGCTTGGATGGGCTAGCGGGTGGAGGGGGCGTGCAGTACTTC

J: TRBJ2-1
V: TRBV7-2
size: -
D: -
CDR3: CASSFQRTSYNEQFF
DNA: TGTGCCAGCAGCTTCCAGCGGACCTCCTACAATGAGCAGTTCTTC

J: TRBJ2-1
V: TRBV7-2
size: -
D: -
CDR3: CASRTPGSYNEQFF
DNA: TGTGCCAGCAGGACACCGGGGTCTTACAATGAGCAGTTCTTC

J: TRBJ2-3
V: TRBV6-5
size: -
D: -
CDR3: CASSPTRTMDTQYF
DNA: TGTGCCAGCAGTCCTACCCGGACAATGGATACGCAGTATTTT

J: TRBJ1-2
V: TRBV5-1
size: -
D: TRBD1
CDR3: CASSLAQGGYGYTF
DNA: TGCGCCAGCAGCTTGGCCCAGGGGGGATATGGCTACACCTTC

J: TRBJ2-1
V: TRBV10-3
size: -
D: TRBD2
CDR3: CAISEPPTSGSYNEQFF
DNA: TGTGCCATCAGTGAGCCTCCGACTAGCGGCTCCTACAATGAGCAGTTCTTC

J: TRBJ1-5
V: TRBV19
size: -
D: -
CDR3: CAISNQGTQPQHF
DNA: TGTGCCATTTCAAATCAGGGGACTCAGCCCCAGCATTTT

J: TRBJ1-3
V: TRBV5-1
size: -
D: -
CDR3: CASSLDRYSGNTIYF
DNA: TGCGCCAGCAGCTTGGACAGATACTCTGGAAACACCATATATTTT

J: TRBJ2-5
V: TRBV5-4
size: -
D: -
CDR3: CASRPMGLPGVQETQYF
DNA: TGTGCCAGCAGACCCATGGGACTCCCTGGAGTACAAGAGACCCAGTACTTC

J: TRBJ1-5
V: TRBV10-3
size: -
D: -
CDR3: CAISDRMTGEAPQHF
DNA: TGTGCCATCAGTGACCGGATGACAGGAGAAGCGCCCCAGCATTTT

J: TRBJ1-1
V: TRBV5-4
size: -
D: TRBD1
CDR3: CASSATTGMGTEAFF
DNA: TGTGCCAGCAGCGCAACGACAGGGATGGGGACTGAAGCTTTCTTT

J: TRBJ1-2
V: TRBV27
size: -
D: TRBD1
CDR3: CASRLGTGGHYGYTF
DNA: TGTGCCAGCAGGCTGGGGACAGGGGGCCACTATGGCTACACCTTC

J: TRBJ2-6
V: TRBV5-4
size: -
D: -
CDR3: CASTLPPGSGANVLTF
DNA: TGTGCCAGCACCTTACCCCCGGGCTCTGGGGCCAACGTCCTGACTTTC

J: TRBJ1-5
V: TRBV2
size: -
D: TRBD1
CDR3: CASSGTGEGQPQHF
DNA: TGTGCCAGCAGTGGGACAGGGGAGGGACAGCCCCAGCATTTT

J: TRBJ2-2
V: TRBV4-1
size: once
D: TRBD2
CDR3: CASSLLAANTGELFF
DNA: TGCGCCAGCAGTTTGCTAGCGGCGAACACCGGGGAGCTGTTTTTT

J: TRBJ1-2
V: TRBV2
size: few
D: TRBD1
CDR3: CASSAQGSGNYGYTF
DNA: TGTGCCAGCAGTGCACAGGGGTCGGGTAACTATGGCTACACCTTC

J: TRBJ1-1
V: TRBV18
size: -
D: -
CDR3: CASSPSQGRTEAFF
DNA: TGTGCCAGCTCACCTTCTCAGGGGCGTACTGAAGCTTTCTTT

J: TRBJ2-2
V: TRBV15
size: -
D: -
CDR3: CATSRDLHQGQGSELFF
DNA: TGTGCCACCAGCAGAGATCTCCACCAGGGGCAGGGCAGCGAGCTGTTTTTT

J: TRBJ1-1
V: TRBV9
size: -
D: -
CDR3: CASSVAVTGLSFF
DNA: TGTGCCAGCAGCGTAGCTGTGACAGGCTTATCCTTCTTT

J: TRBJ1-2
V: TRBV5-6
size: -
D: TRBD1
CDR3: CASSFPQGNGYTF
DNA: TGTGCCAGCAGCTTCCCACAGGGGAATGGCTACACCTTC

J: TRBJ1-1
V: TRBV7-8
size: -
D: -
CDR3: CASSPDRVWGAEAFF
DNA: TGTGCCAGCAGCCCAGACCGGGTGTGGGGTGCTGAAGCTTTCTTT

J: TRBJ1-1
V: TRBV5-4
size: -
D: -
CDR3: CASSLGPRGAMNTEAFF
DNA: TGTGCCAGCAGCCTGGGTCCCCGGGGGGCAATGAACACTGAAGCTTTCTTT

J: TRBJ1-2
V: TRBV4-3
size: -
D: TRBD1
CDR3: CASSQGDRVIGGYTF
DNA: TGCGCCAGCAGCCAAGGGGACAGGGTAATAGGAGGCTACACCTTC

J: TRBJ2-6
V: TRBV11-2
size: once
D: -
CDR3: CASSSRNRAWSSGANVLTF
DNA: TGTGCCAGCAGCTCACGTAACAGGGCTTGGAGCTCTGGGGCCAACGTCCTGACTTTC

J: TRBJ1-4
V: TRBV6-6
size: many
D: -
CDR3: CASSLATNEKLFF
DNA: TGTGCCAGCAGTCTCGCAACTAATGAAAAACTGTTTTTT

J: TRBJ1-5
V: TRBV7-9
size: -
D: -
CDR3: CASSHTGGNQPQHF
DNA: TGTGCCAGCAGCCATACCGGGGGCAATCAGCCCCAGCATTTT

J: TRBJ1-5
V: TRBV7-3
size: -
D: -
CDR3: CASPYYSNQPQHF
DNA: TGTGCCAGCCCCTACTATAGCAATCAGCCCCAGCATTTT

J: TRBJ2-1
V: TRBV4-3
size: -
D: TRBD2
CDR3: CASSQQSGRGNNEQFF
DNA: TGCGCCAGCAGCCAACAAAGCGGGAGGGGGAACAATGAGCAGTTCTTC

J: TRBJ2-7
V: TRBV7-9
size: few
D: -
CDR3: CASSLGRLAGEQYF
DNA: TGTGCCAGCAGCTTGGGACGGCTTGCAGGCGAGCAGTACTTC

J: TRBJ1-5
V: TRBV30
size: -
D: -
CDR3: CAWMRGRSTGTQHF
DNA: TGTGCCTGGATGAGGGGGAGAAGCACAGGTACGCAGCATTTT

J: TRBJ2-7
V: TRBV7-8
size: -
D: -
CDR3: CASSAIRDSPSYEQYF
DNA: TGTGCCAGCAGTGCTATCCGGGACTCGCCTTCCTACGAGCAGTACTTC

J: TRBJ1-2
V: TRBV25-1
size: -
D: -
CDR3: CASRAGGNYGYTF
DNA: TGTGCCAGCAGGGCGGGGGGCAACTATGGCTACACCTTC

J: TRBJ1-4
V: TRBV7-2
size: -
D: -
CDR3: CASGTDPTEGKLFF
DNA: TGTGCCAGCGGAACCGACCCAACCGAAGGAAAACTGTTTTTT